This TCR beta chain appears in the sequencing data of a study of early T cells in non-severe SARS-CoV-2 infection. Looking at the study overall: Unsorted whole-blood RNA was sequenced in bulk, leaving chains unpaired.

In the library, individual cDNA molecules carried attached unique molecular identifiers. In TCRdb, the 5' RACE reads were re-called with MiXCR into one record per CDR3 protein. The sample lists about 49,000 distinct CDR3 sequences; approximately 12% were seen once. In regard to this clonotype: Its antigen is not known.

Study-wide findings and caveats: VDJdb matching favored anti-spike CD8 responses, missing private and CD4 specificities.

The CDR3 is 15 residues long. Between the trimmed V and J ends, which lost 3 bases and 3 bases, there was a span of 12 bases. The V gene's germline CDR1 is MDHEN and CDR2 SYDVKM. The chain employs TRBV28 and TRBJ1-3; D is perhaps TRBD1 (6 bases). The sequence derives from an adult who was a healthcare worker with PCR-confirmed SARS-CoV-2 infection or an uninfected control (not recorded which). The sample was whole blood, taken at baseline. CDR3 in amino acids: CASSLQGWVGNTIYF. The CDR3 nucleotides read TGTGCCAGCAGTTTGCAGGGGTGGGTTGGAAACACCATATATTTT.